This passage covers 19 T cell receptor beta chains from one sample sequenced in a study of early T cells in non-severe SARS-CoV-2 infection (dated by TCRdb to the early 2020s). To prepare the library, 5' RACE was applied. Sequencing took place on a NextSeq 500. TCRdb reprocessing: public reads trimmed at Q25 with fastp, clones called with MiXCR, in-frame beta chains kept. Each entry merges the rows of one CDR3 protein and shows their most common DNA and genes. The sample has tens of thousands of distinct CDR3 sequences on record, approximately 8.8% of them singletons. Roughly 12% of the sample is in the top ten clones. Specimen: whole blood, collected at baseline. These receptors originate from an adult who was a healthcare worker with PCR-confirmed SARS-CoV-2 infection or an uninfected control (not recorded which).

This clonotype was seen more than once but under ten times. The CDR3 loop reads CASRGPGGDTQYF. The CDR3 DNA sequence: TGTGCCAGCAGGGGCCCTGGCGGAGATACGCAGTATTTT. The chain combines TRBV6-5 with TRBJ2-3; D gene uncertain. The V gene's germline CDR1 is MNHEY and CDR2 SVGAGI. With 6 bases removed from V and 5 bases from J, the gap between germline ends came to 12 bases. CDR3 size: 13 residues.

This clonotype was seen repeatedly, ten times or more. CDR3 protein: CAIRLAGVHEQYF. For the CDR3, the DNA is TGTGCCATCCGACTAGCGGGAGTCCACGAGCAGTACTTC. The chain links TRBV6-2 or TRBV6-3 to TRBJ2-7, with 12 bases aligning to TRBD2. Germline trimming cut 10 bases from V and 5 bases from J; bases unmatched to any gene: 6. CDR3 length equals 13 residues. Germline-derived CDR1 and CDR2 are MNHEY and SVGEGT.

This clonotype was recorded a few times. This chain connects TRBV4-3 to TRBJ2-7; no clear D gene. The germline V and J ends were trimmed by 0 bases and 0 bases, with 15 bases remaining between them. CDR3 length equals 17 residues. Germline V gene lookup returns CDR1 LGHNA and CDR2 YSLEER. CDR3 nucleotides: TGCGCCAGCAGCCAAGATAGAGCGTCCGGCAGCTCCTACGAGCAGTACTTC. Its translation is CASSQDRASGSSYEQYF.

The rearrangement links TRBV6-5 to TRBJ1-2, with 7 bases aligning to TRBD1. Germline V gene data show CDR1 as MNHEY and CDR2 as SVGAGI. Unmatched junction bases numbered 9, after V lost 7 bases and J lost 7 bases. This CDR3 comprises 13 residues. The CDR3 DNA reads TGTGCCAGCACCTCAGACAGGGAGCGTGGCTACACCTTC. Encoded protein: CASTSDRERGYTF.

This clonotype occurred many times. The chain has TRBV10-3 and TRBJ1-3; the match to TRBD1 covers 9 bases. J was trimmed by 0 bases and V by 3 bases; bases with no gene match: 9. Germline assignment: CDR1 ENHRY and CDR2 SYGVKD. The CDR3 spans 18 residues. CDR3 DNA: TGTGCCATCAGTGATCCCCGGACAGGGGAGTTCTCTGGAAACACCATATATTTT. Its protein is CAISDPRTGEFSGNTIYF.

The chain recombines TRBV7-9 with TRBJ2-2; 9 bases fit TRBD1. V was pared by 8 bases and J by 1 base, with 2 bases of the junction left unmatched. Germline lookup yields CDR1 SEHNR and CDR2 FQNEAQ (reference sequence). The CDR3 length is 14 residues. The CDR3 region has the DNA TGTGCCAGCGCGACAGGGGGGAACACCGGGGAGCTGTTTTTT. It translates to CASATGGNTGELFF.

This clonotype was observed at least ten times. The CDR3 is CASSLAGSNQPQHF. As DNA, the CDR3 is TGTGCTAGTTCACTGGCAGGCAGCAATCAGCCCCAGCATTTT. V and J are TRBV12-5 and TRBJ1-5; D is undetermined. This CDR3 is 14 amino acids long. The ends were cut back, 8 bases at V and 1 base at J, with 12 bases in the middle. Germline CDR1 reads LGHNT; CDR2 reads FRNRAP.

This clonotype turned up a few times. The chain couples TRBV12-3 or TRBV12-4 to TRBJ1-1; a possible D gene is TRBD1 (6 bases). The CDR3 loop spans 14 amino acids. V dropped 7 bases and J dropped 5 bases, with 17 bases sitting between them. The CDR3 loop reads CASTLGQGRTEAFF. The CDR3 DNA reads TGTGCCAGCACCCTGGGGCAGGGGAGGACTGAAGCTTTCTTT.

This clonotype has a handful of counts. The CDR3 here is CASSLFRGPQPQHF. CDR3 nucleotide sequence: TGTGCCAGCAGCTTGTTCAGGGGGCCGCAGCCCCAGCATTTT. The chain combines TRBV5-6 with TRBJ1-5; 8 positions match TRBD1. V lost 1 base to trimming and J lost 7 bases; unmatched junction nucleotides: 4. This CDR3 region has 14 residues. The germline CDR1 and CDR2 sequences are SGHDT and YYEEEE.

This clonotype was counted many times. The chain carries TRBV7-9 and TRBJ2-3; the match to TRBD2 covers 11 bases. The V segment lost 0 bases and the J segment 4 bases; nucleotides outside the gene matches: 3. The CDR3 length is 16 residues. The V gene's germline CDR1 is SEHNR and CDR2 FQNEAQ (reference sequence). The CDR3: CASSLAGTSGSDTQYF. CDR3 coding DNA: TGTGCCAGCAGCTTAGCCGGGACTAGCGGCTCAGATACGCAGTATTTT. Using reference TRBV7-9 and TRBJ2-3 for the parts outside the CDR3, the full variable domain is DTGVSQNPRHKITKRGQNVTFRCDPISEHNRLYWYRQTLGQGPEFLTYFQNEAQLEKSRLLSDRFSAERPKGSFSTLEIQRTEQGDSAMYLCASSLAGTSGSDTQYFGPGTRLTVL.

This clonotype occurred a few times. The rearrangement joins TRBV10-3 to TRBJ1-1; 10 nucleotides agree with TRBD1. CDR1 and CDR2 (germline): ENHRY, SYGVKD. There are 15 residues in the CDR3. Germline trimming cut 0 bases from V and 5 bases from J; bases unmatched to any gene: 3. CDR3 sequence: CAISESRQGATEAFF. DNA for the CDR3: TGTGCCATCAGTGAGTCGAGACAGGGGGCGACTGAAGCTTTCTTT.

This clonotype was counted at least ten times. V gene TRBV28 combines with J gene TRBJ2-2; possible D gene TRBD2, 5 bases. V lost 5 bases to trimming and J lost 1 base, with 17 bases between them. This CDR3 is 17 amino acids long. Per the germline V gene, CDR1 is MDHEN and CDR2 is SYDVKM. CDR3 residues: CASSPRGLGRNTGELFF. The CDR3 bases are TGTGCCAGCAGTCCTAGAGGGCTGGGGAGGAACACCGGGGAGCTGTTTTTT.

This clonotype came up a few times. The chain links TRBV11-2 to TRBJ2-5, with 12 bases fitting TRBD2. Germline CDR1 and CDR2: SGHAT and FQNNGV. V was clipped by 2 bases and J by 4 bases; unmatched bases: 2. The CDR3 is 15 residues long. The CDR3 DNA reads as TGTGCCAGCAGCTTACAGGGACTAGCGGGAGAGACCCAGTACTTC. This sequence encodes CASSLQGLAGETQYF.

This clonotype was detected a few times. The chain joins TRBV30 to TRBJ1-4; unclear D gene. CDR1 and CDR2 from the germline V gene are GTSNPN and SVGIG (reference sequence). The germline V and J ends were trimmed by 0 bases and 4 bases, with 15 bases remaining between them. The CDR3 is 16 amino acids. As DNA, the CDR3 is TGTGCCTGGAGTGTACGAGTCGGATTTGGTAATGAAAAACTGTTTTTT. Its protein is CAWSVRVGFGNEKLFF.

The V call is TRBV2, the J call TRBJ2-3, with D possibly being TRBD2 (5 bases). The V and J ends lost 2 bases and 6 bases respectively, with 15 bases between them. Looked up from germline, CDR1 is SNHLY and CDR2 is FYNNEI. There are 15 residues in the CDR3. The CDR3: CASSEYYSGEDTQYF. The CDR3 coding sequence is TGTGCCAGCAGTGAATACTATAGTGGGGAGGATACGCAGTATTTT.

There are many counts of this clonotype. Written as DNA, the CDR3 is TGTGCCACCAGCAGAGATGACGGCGGCAGCACAGATACGCAGTATTTT. Residues: CATSRDDGGSTDTQYF. The rearrangement joins TRBV15 to TRBJ2-3; D is undetermined. The CDR3 is 16 amino acids. Germline assignment: CDR1 LNHNV and CDR2 YYDKDF (reference sequence). Trimming cost V 0 bases and J 0 bases, with 10 bases left between them.

Ten or more counts support this clonotype. This sequence joins TRBV9 and TRBJ2-3; 9 nucleotides match TRBD2. Per germline, CDR1 SGDLS and CDR2 YYNGEE. V was clipped by 0 bases and J by 2 bases; unmatched bases: 4. This CDR3 is 16 amino acids long. Here the CDR3 DNA reads TGTGCCAGCAGCGTAGGGACTAGCGCCTTCACAGATACGCAGTATTTT. It encodes CASSVGTSAFTDTQYF.

This clonotype occurred many times. V and J are TRBV3-1 and TRBJ2-1; no firm D call. Trimming cost V 6 bases and J 9 bases, with 18 bases left between them. The CDR3 consists of 14 residues. Looked up from germline, CDR1 is LGHDT and CDR2 is YNNKEL (reference sequence). The CDR3 coding sequence is TGTGCCAGCAGGCGGCGGTTTGCGTCCGGTGAGCAGTTCTTC. Translating gives CASRRRFASGEQFF.

The rearrangement links TRBV7-8 to TRBJ2-7; possible D gene TRBD2, 6 bases. The CDR3 runs 14 residues. The V gene lost 5 bases and the J gene lost 6 bases, with 17 bases spanning the gap. Germline V gene data show CDR1 as SGHVS and CDR2 as FQNEAQ. The CDR3, as DNA: TGTGCCAGCAGCGCTTCTCCACTAGCCTCCGAGCAGTACTTC. Translating gives CASSASPLASEQYF.